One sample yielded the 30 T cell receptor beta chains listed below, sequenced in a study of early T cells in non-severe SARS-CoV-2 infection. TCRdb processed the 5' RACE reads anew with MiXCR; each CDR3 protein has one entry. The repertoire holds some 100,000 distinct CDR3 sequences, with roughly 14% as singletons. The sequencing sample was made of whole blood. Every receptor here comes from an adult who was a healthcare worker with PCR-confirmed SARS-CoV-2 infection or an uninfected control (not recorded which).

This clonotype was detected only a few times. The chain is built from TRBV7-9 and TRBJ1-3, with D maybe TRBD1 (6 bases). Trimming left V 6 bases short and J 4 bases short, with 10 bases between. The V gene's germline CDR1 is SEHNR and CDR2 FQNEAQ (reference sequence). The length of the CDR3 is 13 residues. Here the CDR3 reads CASREGHGNTIYF. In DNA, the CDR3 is TGTGCCAGCAGGGAGGGACACGGAAACACCATATATTTT.

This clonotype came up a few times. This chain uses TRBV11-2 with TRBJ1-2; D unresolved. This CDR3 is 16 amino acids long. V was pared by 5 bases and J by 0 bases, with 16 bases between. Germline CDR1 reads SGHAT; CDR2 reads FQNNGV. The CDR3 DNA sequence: TGTGCCAGCAGCCGAACGCCGGACGGAGCTAACTATGGCTACACCTTC. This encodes CASSRTPDGANYGYTF.

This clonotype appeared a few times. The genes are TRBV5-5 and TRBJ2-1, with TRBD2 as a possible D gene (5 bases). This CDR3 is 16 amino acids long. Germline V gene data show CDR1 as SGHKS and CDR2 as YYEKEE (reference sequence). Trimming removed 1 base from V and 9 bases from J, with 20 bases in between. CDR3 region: CASSLSWQSQGSEQFF. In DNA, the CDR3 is TGTGCCAGCAGCTTGTCCTGGCAGTCGCAAGGGAGTGAGCAGTTCTTC.

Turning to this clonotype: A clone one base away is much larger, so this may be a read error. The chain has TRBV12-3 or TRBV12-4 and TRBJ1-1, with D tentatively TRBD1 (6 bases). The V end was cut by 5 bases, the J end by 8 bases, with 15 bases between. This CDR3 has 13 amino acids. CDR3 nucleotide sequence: TGTGCCAGCAGTCGGTGGGGGCCCGAAGAAGCTTTCTTT. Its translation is CASSRWGPEEAFF.

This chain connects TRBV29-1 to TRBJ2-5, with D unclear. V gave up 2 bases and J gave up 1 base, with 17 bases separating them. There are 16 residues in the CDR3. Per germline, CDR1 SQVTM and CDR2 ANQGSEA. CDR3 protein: CSVESRPDPFQETQYF. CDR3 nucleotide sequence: TGCAGCGTTGAAAGTAGGCCCGATCCATTCCAAGAGACCCAGTACTTC.

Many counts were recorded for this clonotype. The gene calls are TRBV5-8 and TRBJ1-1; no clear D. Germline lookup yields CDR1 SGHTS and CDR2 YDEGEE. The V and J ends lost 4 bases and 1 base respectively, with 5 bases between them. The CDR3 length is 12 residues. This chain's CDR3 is CASSRKNTEAFF. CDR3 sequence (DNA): TGTGCCAGCAGCAGGAAGAACACTGAAGCTTTCTTT.

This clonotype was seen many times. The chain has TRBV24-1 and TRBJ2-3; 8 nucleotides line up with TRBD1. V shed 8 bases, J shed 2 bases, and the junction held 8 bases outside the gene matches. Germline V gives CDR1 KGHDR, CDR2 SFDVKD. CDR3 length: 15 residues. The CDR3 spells CATNPGQGNTDTQYF. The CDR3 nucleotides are TGTGCCACCAACCCAGGACAGGGTAACACAGATACGCAGTATTTT.

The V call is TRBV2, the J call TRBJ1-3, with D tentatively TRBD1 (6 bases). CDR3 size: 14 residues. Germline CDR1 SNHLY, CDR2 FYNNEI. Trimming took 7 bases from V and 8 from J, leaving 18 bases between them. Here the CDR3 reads CASNSGGGRYTIYF. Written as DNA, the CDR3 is TGTGCCAGCAATTCGGGGGGCGGCAGATACACCATATATTTT.

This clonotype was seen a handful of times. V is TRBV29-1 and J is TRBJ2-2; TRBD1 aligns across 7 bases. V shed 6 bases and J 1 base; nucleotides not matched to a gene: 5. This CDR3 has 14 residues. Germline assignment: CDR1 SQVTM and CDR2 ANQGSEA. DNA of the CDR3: TGCAGCGTCTGGACAGGATGGAACACCGGGGAGCTGTTTTTT. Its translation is CSVWTGWNTGELFF.

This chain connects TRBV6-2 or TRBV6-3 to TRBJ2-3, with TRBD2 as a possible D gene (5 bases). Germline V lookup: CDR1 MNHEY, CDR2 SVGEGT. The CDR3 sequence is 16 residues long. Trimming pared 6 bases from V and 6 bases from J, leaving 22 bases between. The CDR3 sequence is CASRPSSGKIKDTQYF. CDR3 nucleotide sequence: TGTGCCAGCAGACCTTCTTCCGGGAAAATCAAGGATACGCAGTATTTT.

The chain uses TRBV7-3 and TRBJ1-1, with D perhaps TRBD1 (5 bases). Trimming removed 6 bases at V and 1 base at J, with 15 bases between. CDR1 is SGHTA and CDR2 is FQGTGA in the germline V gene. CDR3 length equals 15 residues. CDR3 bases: TGTGCCAGCAGGCAAATGGGGGGTTCGAACACTGAAGCTTTCTTT. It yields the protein CASRQMGGSNTEAFF.

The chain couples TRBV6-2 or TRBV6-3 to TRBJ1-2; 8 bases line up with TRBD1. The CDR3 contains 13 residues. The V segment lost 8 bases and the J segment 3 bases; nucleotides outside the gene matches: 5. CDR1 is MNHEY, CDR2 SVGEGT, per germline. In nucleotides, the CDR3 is TGTGCCAGCGAGGGACAGGCCGACTATGGCTACACCTTC. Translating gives CASEGQADYGYTF.

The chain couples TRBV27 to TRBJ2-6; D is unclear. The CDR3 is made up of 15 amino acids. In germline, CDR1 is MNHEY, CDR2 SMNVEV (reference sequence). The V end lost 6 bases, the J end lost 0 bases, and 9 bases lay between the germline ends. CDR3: CASRATYSGANVLTF. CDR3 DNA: TGTGCCAGCAGGGCCACATACTCTGGGGCCAACGTCCTGACTTTC. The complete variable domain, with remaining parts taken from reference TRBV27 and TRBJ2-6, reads EAQVTQNPRYLITVTGKKLTVTCSQNMNHEYMSWYRQDPGLGLRQIYYSMNVEVTDKGDVPEGYKVSRKEKRNFPLILESPSPNQTSLYFCASRATYSGANVLTFGAGSRLTVL.

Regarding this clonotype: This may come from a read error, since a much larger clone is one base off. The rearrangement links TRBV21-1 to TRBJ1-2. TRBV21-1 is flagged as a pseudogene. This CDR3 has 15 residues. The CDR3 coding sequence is TGTGCCAGCAGCACCCTTGTAGGGAGAACGGACGGCTACACCTTC. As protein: CASSTLVGRTDGYTF.

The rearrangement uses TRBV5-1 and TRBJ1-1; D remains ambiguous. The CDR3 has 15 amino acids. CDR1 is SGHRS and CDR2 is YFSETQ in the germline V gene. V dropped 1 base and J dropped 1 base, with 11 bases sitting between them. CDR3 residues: CASSLLGPQNTEAFF. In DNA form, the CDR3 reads TGCGCCAGCAGCTTGTTGGGCCCTCAGAACACTGAAGCTTTCTTT.

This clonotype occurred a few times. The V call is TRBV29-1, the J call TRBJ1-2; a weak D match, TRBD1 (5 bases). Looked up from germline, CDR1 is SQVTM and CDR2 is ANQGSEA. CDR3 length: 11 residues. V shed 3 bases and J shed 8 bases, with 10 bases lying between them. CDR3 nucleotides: TGCAGCGTTGAGAGGGGTAGCGGCTACACCTTC. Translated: CSVERGSGYTF.

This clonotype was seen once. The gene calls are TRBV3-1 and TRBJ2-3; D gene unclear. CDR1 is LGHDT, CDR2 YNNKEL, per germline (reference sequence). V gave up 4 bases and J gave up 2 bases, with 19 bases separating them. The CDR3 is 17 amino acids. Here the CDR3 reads CASSPQPNPSPTDTQYF. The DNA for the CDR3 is TGTGCCAGCAGCCCCCAACCGAACCCGAGCCCCACAGATACGCAGTATTTT.

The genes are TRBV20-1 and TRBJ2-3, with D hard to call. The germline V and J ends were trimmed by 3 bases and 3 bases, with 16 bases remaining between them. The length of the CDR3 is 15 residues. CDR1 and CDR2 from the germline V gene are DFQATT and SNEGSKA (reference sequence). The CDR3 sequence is CSARAGPSRTDTQYF. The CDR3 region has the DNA TGCAGTGCTAGGGCTGGGCCTAGTCGGACAGATACGCAGTATTTT.

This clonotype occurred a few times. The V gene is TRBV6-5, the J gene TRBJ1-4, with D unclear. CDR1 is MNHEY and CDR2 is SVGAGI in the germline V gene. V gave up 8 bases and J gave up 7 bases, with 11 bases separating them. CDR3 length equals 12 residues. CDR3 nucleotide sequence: TGTGCCAGCGGATCCGTGGGTGAAAAACTGTTTTTT. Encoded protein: CASGSVGEKLFF.

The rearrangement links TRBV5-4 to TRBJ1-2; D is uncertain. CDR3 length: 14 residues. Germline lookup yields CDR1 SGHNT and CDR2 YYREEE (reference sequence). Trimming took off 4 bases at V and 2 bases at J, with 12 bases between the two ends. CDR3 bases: TGTGCCAGCAGCCCGCAGACACGGAACTATGGCTACACCTTC. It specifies CASSPQTRNYGYTF. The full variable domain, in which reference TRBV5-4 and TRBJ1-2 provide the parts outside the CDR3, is ETGVTQSPTHLIKTRGQQVTLRCSSQSGHNTVSWYQQALGQGPQFIFQYYREEENGRGNFPPRFSGLQFPNYSSELNVNALELDDSALYLCASSPQTRNYGYTFGSGTRLTVV.

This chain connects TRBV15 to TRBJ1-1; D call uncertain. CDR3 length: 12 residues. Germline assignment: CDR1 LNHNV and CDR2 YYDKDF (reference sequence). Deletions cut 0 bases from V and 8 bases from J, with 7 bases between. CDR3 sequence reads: CATSRDPEEAFF. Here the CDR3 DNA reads TGTGCCACCAGCAGAGATCCGGAAGAAGCTTTCTTT.

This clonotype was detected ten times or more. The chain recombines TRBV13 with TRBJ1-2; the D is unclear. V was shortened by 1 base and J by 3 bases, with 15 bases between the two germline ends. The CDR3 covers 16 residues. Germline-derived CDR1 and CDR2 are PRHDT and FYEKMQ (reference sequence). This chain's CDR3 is CASSLEASKAHYGYTF. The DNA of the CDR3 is TGTGCCAGCAGCTTAGAGGCGTCCAAGGCCCACTATGGCTACACCTTC. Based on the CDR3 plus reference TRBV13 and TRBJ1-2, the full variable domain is AAGVIQSPRHLIKEKRETATLKCYPIPRHDTVYWYQQGPGQDPQFLISFYEKMQSDKGSIPDRFSAQQFSDYHSELNMSSLELGDSALYFCASSLEASKAHYGYTFGSGTRLTVV.

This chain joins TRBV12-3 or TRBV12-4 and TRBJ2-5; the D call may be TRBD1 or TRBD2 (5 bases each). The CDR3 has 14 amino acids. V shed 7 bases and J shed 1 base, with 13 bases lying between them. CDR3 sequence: CASTPAGGQETQYF. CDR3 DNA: TGTGCCAGCACCCCTGCTGGGGGCCAAGAGACCCAGTACTTC.

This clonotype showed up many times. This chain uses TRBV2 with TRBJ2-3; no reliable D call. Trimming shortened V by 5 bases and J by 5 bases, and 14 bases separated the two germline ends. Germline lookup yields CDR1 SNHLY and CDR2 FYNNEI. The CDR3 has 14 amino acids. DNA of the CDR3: TGTGCCAGCAGTCCAGCCCAAACCCTAGATACGCAGTATTTT. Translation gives CASSPAQTLDTQYF.

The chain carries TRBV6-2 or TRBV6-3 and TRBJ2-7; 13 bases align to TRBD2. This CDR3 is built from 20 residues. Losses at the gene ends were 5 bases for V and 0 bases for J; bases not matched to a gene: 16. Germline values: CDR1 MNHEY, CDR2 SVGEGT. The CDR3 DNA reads TGTGCCAGCAGTACACGCAGCGGGGCCGGGACTAGCGGGGTCTCCTACGAGCAGTACGTC. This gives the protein CASSTRSGAGTSGVSYEQYV.

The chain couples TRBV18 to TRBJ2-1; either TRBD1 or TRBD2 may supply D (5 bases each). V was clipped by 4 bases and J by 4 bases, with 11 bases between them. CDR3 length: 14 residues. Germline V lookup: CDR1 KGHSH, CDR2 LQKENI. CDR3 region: CASSLRDGYNEQFF. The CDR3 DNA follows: TGTGCCAGCTCACTCCGGGACGGATACAATGAGCAGTTCTTC.

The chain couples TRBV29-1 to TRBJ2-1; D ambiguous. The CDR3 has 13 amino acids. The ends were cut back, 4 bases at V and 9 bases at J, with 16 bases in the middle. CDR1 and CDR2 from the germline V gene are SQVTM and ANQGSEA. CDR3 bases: TGCAGCGTTGTTTCTGGGGTTTTCGGTGAGCAGTTCTTC. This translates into CSVVSGVFGEQFF.

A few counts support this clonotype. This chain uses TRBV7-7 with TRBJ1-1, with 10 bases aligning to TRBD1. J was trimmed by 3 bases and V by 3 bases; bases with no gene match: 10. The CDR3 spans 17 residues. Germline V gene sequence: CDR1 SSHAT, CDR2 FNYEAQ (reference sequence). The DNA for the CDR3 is TGTGCCAGCAGCTTGACAGGGGGCAGGTCTAAGGACACTGAAGCTTTCTTT. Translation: CASSLTGGRSKDTEAFF.

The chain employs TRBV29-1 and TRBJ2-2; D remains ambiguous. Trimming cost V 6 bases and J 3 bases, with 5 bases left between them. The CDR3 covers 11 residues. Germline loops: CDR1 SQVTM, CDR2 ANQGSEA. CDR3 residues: CSVRYTGELFF. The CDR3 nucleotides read TGCAGCGTGAGATACACCGGGGAGCTGTTTTTT.

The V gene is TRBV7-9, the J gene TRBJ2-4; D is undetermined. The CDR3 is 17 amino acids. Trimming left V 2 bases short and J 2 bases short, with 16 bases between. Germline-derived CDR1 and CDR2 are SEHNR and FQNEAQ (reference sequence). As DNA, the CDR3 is TGTGCCAGCAGCTTATTGGGGTTGGGTTCGTCCAAAAACATTCAGTACTTC. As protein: CASSLLGLGSSKNIQYF.